Following are 30 T cell receptor beta chains from one sample sequenced in a study of memory CD4+ T cells and cytomegalovirus serostatus. Single viable CD3+CD4+CD8-CD45RO+ cells were sorted as the memory CD4+ T cells. Measured with immunoSEQ multiplex PCR; TCRdb has only the in-frame clones, and not every one. The sample records about 57,000 clones, 70% to 85% being singletons. The specimen was memory CD4+ T cells from blood. The receptors come from an adult in good health and CMV-seronegative.

J is TRBJ2-7 and V is TRBV6-6, with 12 bases matching TRBD2. CDR3 length equals 15 residues. J lost 4 bases, V lost 6 bases, and 7 bases had no gene match. The germline V gene encodes CDR1 MNHNY and CDR2 SVGAGI (reference sequence). The CDR3 spells CASSPPGLAGYEQYF. The CDR3 DNA reads as TGTGCCAGCAGCCCGCCAGGACTAGCGGGATACGAGCAGTACTTC.

The chain joins TRBV7-3 to TRBJ2-3; 8 positions match TRBD2. The CDR3 runs to 15 residues. Unmatched junction bases numbered 10, after V lost 5 bases and J lost 6 bases. The germline V gene has CDR1 SGHTA and CDR2 FQGTGA. The CDR3 loop reads CASSIAGFRADTQYF. The CDR3 DNA is TGTGCCAGCAGCATAGCGGGATTCAGGGCGGATACGCAGTATTTT.

The chain carries TRBV7-8 and TRBJ2-3; maybe TRBD1 (6 bases). The DNA end lines up better with TRBJ1-5; the J call may be wrong. The germline V gene has CDR1 SGHVS and CDR2 FQNEAQ. This CDR3 is built from 15 residues. The CDR3 DNA reads TGTGCCAGCAGCCAGGGTAGGGGGGACACAGATACGCAGCATTTT. Protein: CASSQGRGDTDTQHF.

The table lists this clone with a few counts. The chain links TRBV7-3 to TRBJ2-6; 8 bases fit TRBD1. CDR3 size: 16 residues. The V gene end was trimmed by 5 bases and the J gene end by 2 bases; junction bases not matched to a gene: 5. The germline V gene encodes CDR1 SGHTA and CDR2 FQGTGA. CDR3 coding DNA: TGTGCCAGCAGCCCAGGGGGACAGGCTGGGGCCAACGTCCTGACTTTC. This gives the protein CASSPGGQAGANVLTF.

This chain joins TRBV9 and TRBJ1-5; D remains ambiguous. Per germline, CDR1 SGDLS and CDR2 YYNGEE. Deletions cut 0 bases from V and 4 bases from J, with 8 bases between. There are 14 residues in the CDR3. CDR3 in amino acids: CASSVGPENQPQHF. The DNA for the CDR3 is TGTGCCAGCAGCGTAGGACCAGAGAATCAGCCCCAGCATTTT.

V usage is TRBV28 and J usage is TRBJ2-1; 10 bases are shared with TRBD2. The CDR3 has 14 residues. Germline trimming cut 7 bases from V and 9 bases from J; bases unmatched to any gene: 9. The germline V gene encodes CDR1 MDHEN and CDR2 SYDVKM. CDR3 coding DNA: TGTGCCAGCACTAGGGCTAGCGGGGGCATTGAGCAGTTCTTC. It specifies CASTRASGGIEQFF.

CDR3 loop: CASSAGTSGSNEQFF. The CDR3, as DNA: TGTGCCAGCAGCGCCGGGACTAGCGGGAGTAATGAGCAGTTCTTC. This chain links TRBV7-3 with TRBJ2-1, with TRBD2 matching 14 bases. Trimming at V came to 5 bases and at J to 7 bases, leaving 4 bases not matched to a gene. The CDR3 loop spans 15 amino acids. Germline CDR1 SGHTA, CDR2 FQGTGA.

V is TRBV6-1 and J is TRBJ1-2, with TRBD1 identical over 9 bases. Germline CDR1 is MNHNS and CDR2 is SASEGT. The V gene end was trimmed by 4 bases and the J gene end by 0 bases; junction bases not matched to a gene: 15. The CDR3 extends over 19 amino acids. CDR3 protein: CASSGGTGIRAYSNYGYTF. The CDR3 nucleotides are TGTGCCAGCAGTGGAGGGACAGGGATACGAGCCTATTCTAACTATGGCTACACCTTC.

The J gene is TRBJ2-7, the V gene TRBV21-1. TRBV21-1 is classified as a pseudogene. The CDR3 covers 10 residues. The CDR3 region is CASSPWEQYF. DNA for the CDR3: TGTGCCAGCAGCCCTTGGGAGCAGTACTTC.

The chain couples TRBV7-8 to TRBJ1-5, with D perhaps TRBD1 (5 bases). The CDR3 runs to 16 residues. Trimming removed 3 bases at V and 4 bases at J, with 16 bases between. The germline V gene has CDR1 SGHVS and CDR2 FQNEAQ. CDR3 nucleotide sequence: TGTGCCAGCAGCTTGGAGCAGGGTCGAGGGAATCAGCCCCAGCATTTT. This encodes CASSLEQGRGNQPQHF.

This chain joins TRBV7-2 and TRBJ1-4; tentative D call: TRBD1 (5 bases). Trimming left V 7 bases short and J 5 bases short, with 20 bases between. The CDR3 is 16 residues long. In germline, CDR1 is SGHTA, CDR2 FQGNSA. CDR3 DNA sequence: TGTGCCAGCACCCCGGGGCAGACAATTCTGAATGAAAAACTGTTTTTT. Its protein is CASTPGQTILNEKLFF.

This chain joins TRBV2 and TRBJ2-7; weak D call: TRBD2 (6 bases). The CDR3 has 14 amino acids. V dropped 8 bases and J dropped 4 bases, with 18 bases sitting between them. Germline assignment: CDR1 SNHLY and CDR2 FYNNEI. In DNA form, the CDR3 reads TGTGCCAGCGTGACGGAGAGCGGGTCATACGAGCAGTACTTC. It yields the protein CASVTESGSYEQYF. Variable domain in full (rest from reference TRBV2 and TRBJ2-7): EPEVTQTPSHQVTQMGQEVILRCVPISNHLYFYWYRQILGQKVEFLVSFYNNEISEKSEIFDDQFSVERPDGSNFTLKIRSTKLEDSAMYFCASVTESGSYEQYFGPGTRLTVT.

The V call is TRBV19, the J call TRBJ2-1, with D perhaps TRBD2 (6 bases). Germline V gives CDR1 LNHDA, CDR2 SQIVND (reference sequence). This CDR3 is 15 amino acids long. V was trimmed by 1 base and J by 4 bases, leaving 11 bases between them. DNA for the CDR3: TGTGCCAGTAGTATAGCGGGACTTAAATACAATGAGCAGTTCTTC. Amino acids: CASSIAGLKYNEQFF.

This clone appeared a single time. The rearrangement uses TRBV5-5 and TRBJ2-7; 9 nucleotides line up with TRBD1. V shed 1 base and J 0 bases; nucleotides not matched to a gene: 5. CDR1 and CDR2 (germline): SGHKS, YYEKEE (reference sequence). The CDR3 has 16 residues. The CDR3 here is CASSLRATGGSYEQYF. The DNA for the CDR3 is TGTGCCAGCAGCTTGCGAGCGACAGGGGGCTCCTACGAGCAGTACTTC. Together with reference TRBV5-5 and TRBJ2-7, the CDR3 gives the full variable domain: DAGVTQSPTHLIKTRGQQVTLRCSPISGHKSVSWYQQVLGQGPQFIFQYYEKEERGRGNFPDRFSARQFPNYSSELNVNALLLGDSALYLCASSLRATGGSYEQYFGPGTRLTVT.

The rearrangement joins TRBV5-1 to TRBJ2-1, with TRBD2 identical over 9 bases. V lost 2 bases, J lost 10 bases, and 10 bases stayed unmatched. The CDR3 loop spans 15 amino acids. CDR1 SGHRS and CDR2 YFSETQ come from the germline V gene. The CDR3 loop is CASSFLAGEAEEQFF. In nucleotides, the CDR3 is TGCGCCAGCAGCTTCTTAGCGGGAGAGGCGGAAGAGCAGTTCTTC.

The DNA of the CDR3 is TGTGCCAGCATGAGGGAGGCCCAGGGGGAAAAACTGTTTTTT. Translating it yields CASMREAQGEKLFF. The rearrangement uses TRBV2 and TRBJ1-4; maybe TRBD1 (6 bases). The CDR3 extends over 14 amino acids. V lost 7 bases and J lost 8, with 17 bases in between. Germline V gene lookup returns CDR1 SNHLY and CDR2 FYNNEI.

The rearrangement joins TRBV6-6 to TRBJ1-5; 7 bases are shared with TRBD1. The CDR3 extends over 13 amino acids. V was pared by 6 bases and J by 5 bases, with 4 bases of the junction left unmatched. Germline assignment: CDR1 MNHNY and CDR2 SVGAGI (reference sequence). In DNA form, the CDR3 reads TGTGCCAGCAGGCAGGGGGAATATCAGCCCCAGCATTTT. Amino acids: CASRQGEYQPQHF.

This clone appeared a few times. The J gene is TRBJ2-1, the V gene TRBV7-2; perhaps D is TRBD1 or TRBD2 (5 bases each). CDR3 length equals 16 residues. Germline loops: CDR1 SGHTA, CDR2 FQGNSA. The ends were cut back, 1 base at V and 9 bases at J, with 19 bases in the middle. The CDR3 DNA reads as TGTGCCAGCAGCTTAGTTATGAGGATGGGGGACGGTGAGCAGTTCTTC. Protein sequence: CASSLVMRMGDGEQFF.

V usage is TRBV10-3 and J usage is TRBJ2-1, with 13 bases aligning to TRBD2. J gave up 8 bases and V 4 bases, and 11 bases lay outside the gene matches. Germline CDR1 ENHRY, CDR2 SYGVKD. The CDR3 sequence is 17 residues long. The chain's CDR3 is CAISGGTSGNLGDEQFF. CDR3 sequence (DNA): TGTGCCATCAGTGGGGGGACTAGCGGGAACCTGGGGGATGAGCAGTTCTTC.

The V and J genes are TRBV4-1 and TRBJ2-5; 11 bases are a match to TRBD2. Germline CDR1 is MGHRA and CDR2 is YSYEKL. Trimming cost V 1 base and J 5 bases; bases outside gene matches: 6. The CDR3 length is 16 residues. CDR3 sequence (DNA): TGCGCCAGCAGCCAAGTTGGGACTAGCGGTAGGGAGACCCAGTACTTC. This sequence encodes CASSQVGTSGRETQYF.

Of note for this clone: Within the sample, other DNA sequences also encode this same CDR3. The CDR3 loop is CASSVVADSTDTQYF. CDR3 sequence (DNA): TGTGCCAGCAGCGTAGTTGCGGATAGCACAGATACGCAGTATTTT. The chain recombines TRBV9 with TRBJ2-3; D remains unclear. The CDR3 loop spans 15 amino acids. V lost 0 bases and J lost 0, with 8 bases in between. Per the germline V gene, CDR1 is SGDLS and CDR2 is YYNGEE.

The sample holds one count of this clone. This chain uses TRBV18 with TRBJ2-1, with TRBD1 matching 11 bases. V was pared by 11 bases and J by 7 bases, with 4 bases of the junction left unmatched. This CDR3 has 12 amino acids. Germline V lookup: CDR1 KGHSH, CDR2 LQKENI. CDR3 in amino acids: CAFGTGGNEQFF. The CDR3 nucleotides read TGTGCCTTCGGGACAGGGGGGAATGAGCAGTTCTTC. Filled out from reference TRBV18 and TRBJ2-1, the complete variable domain reads NAGVMQNPRHLVRRRGQEARLRCSPMKGHSHVYWYRQLPEEGLKFMVYLQKENIIDESGMPKERFSAEFPKEGPSILRIQQVVRGDSAAYFCAFGTGGNEQFFGPGTRLTVL.

This clone was seen a few times. The DNA of the CDR3 is TGTGCCAGTAGTCCCCATGGTGGGGGGGTTTACAATGAGCAGTTCTTC. Translation: CASSPHGGGVYNEQFF. The V gene is TRBV19, the J gene TRBJ2-1; 7 nucleotides agree with TRBD2. V was clipped by 5 bases and J by 4 bases; unmatched bases: 11. Germline assignment: CDR1 LNHDA and CDR2 SQIVND (reference sequence). The CDR3 contains 16 residues.

For this clone: Other DNA sequences in this specimen translate into the identical CDR3. This chain joins TRBV28 and TRBJ1-5; D not resolved. The germline CDR1 and CDR2 sequences are MDHEN and SYDVKM. Trimming removed 6 bases from V and 5 bases from J, with 5 bases in between. CDR3 length: 11 residues. For the CDR3, the DNA is TGTGCCAGCAGCTCTTATCAGCCCCAGCATTTT. Encoded protein: CASSSYQPQHF.

The chain carries TRBV28 and TRBJ2-3; perhaps TRBD1 as D (6 bases). This CDR3 is built from 17 residues. Trimming stripped 3 bases from V and 1 base from J, with 17 bases between. Germline V gene data show CDR1 as MDHEN and CDR2 as SYDVKM. The CDR3 DNA reads as TGTGCCAGCAGTTTTTTCGGGTGGGGGCCCGGCACAGATACGCAGTATTTT. This encodes CASSFFGWGPGTDTQYF.

This chain connects TRBV15 to TRBJ2-7, with no clear D. The CDR3 has 13 residues. Trimming stripped 3 bases from V and 4 bases from J, with 10 bases between. Germline V gene lookup returns CDR1 LNHNV and CDR2 YYDKDF (reference sequence). The CDR3 region is CATSSGLGYEQYF. The CDR3 DNA follows: TGTGCCACCAGCAGCGGGCTCGGTTACGAGCAGTACTTC.

The chain combines TRBV28 with TRBJ1-2; 8 bases match TRBD1. Germline values: CDR1 MDHEN, CDR2 SYDVKM. Unmatched junction bases numbered 10, after V lost 7 bases and J lost 3 bases. CDR3 length: 15 amino acids. CDR3 DNA: TGTGCCAGCAAGAAACGGGACAGGCAATACTATGGCTACACCTTC. Translated: CASKKRDRQYYGYTF.

V and J are TRBV27 and TRBJ1-1, with 8 bases identical to TRBD1. CDR1 is MNHEY and CDR2 is SMNVEV in the germline V gene (reference sequence). The length of the CDR3 is 13 residues. The V segment lost 8 bases and the J segment 4 bases; nucleotides outside the gene matches: 6. The CDR3 nucleotides read TGTGCCAGCGGGGTCGACAGGGGCACTGAAGCTTTCTTT. Encoded protein: CASGVDRGTEAFF.

The chain recombines TRBV28 with TRBJ2-2; 7 bases are shared with TRBD2. V was pared by 5 bases and J by 2 bases, with 5 bases of the junction left unmatched. The V gene's germline CDR1 is MDHEN and CDR2 SYDVKM. There are 15 residues in the CDR3. The CDR3: CASSGAGLNTGELFF. CDR3 bases: TGTGCCAGCAGTGGAGCGGGGCTCAACACCGGGGAGCTGTTTTTT.

In its sample, this clone was seen many times. This chain's CDR3 is CASTPASGRADTGELFF. CDR3 nucleotides: TGTGCCTCCACCCCTGCTAGCGGGAGGGCTGACACCGGGGAGCTGTTTTTT. The chain has TRBV19 and TRBJ2-2, with TRBD2 identical over 12 bases. CDR1 LNHDA and CDR2 SQIVND come from the germline V gene (reference sequence). V was pared by 11 bases and J by 3 bases, with 13 bases of the junction left unmatched. The CDR3 covers 17 residues.